This T cell receptor (beta chain) was identified in a study of cytomegalovirus exposure and HLA in healthy donors. Study information: The Caucasian-associated ancestry cluster held under 90% of approximately 400 genotyped donors.

The PCR was carried out with 60 Vbeta primers and 13 Jbeta primers. Sequencing was performed with immunoSEQ multiplex PCR; in TCRdb, only in-frame clones are kept and a portion is missing. This sample has about 140,000 clones, with 70% to 80% found just once. A note on this clone: What it binds is not known.

Study outcomes and limitations: Links to common viral pathogens appeared, in a later analysis, for several of the most significant clusters. Being productive about 87% or about 30% of the time was typical of most TCR beta V segments in an earlier analysis.

Per germline, CDR1 MDHEN and CDR2 SYDVKM. The V gene end was trimmed by 5 bases and the J gene end by 6 bases; junction bases not matched to a gene: 10. The CDR3 is made up of 14 amino acids. The chain couples TRBV28 to TRBJ2-7; 7 bases line up with TRBD2. This receptor was obtained from a man younger than 35 in good health and CMV-seronegative. The sequencing sample was made of PBMCs. The chain's CDR3 is CASSPLLGGVEQYF. The CDR3 DNA reads TGTGCCAGCAGTCCCCTCCTGGGGGGGGTCGAGCAGTACTTC.